This T cell receptor beta chain was sequenced for a study of cytomegalovirus exposure and HLA in healthy donors. The ends lost 5 bases at V and 7 bases at J; junction bases unmatched: 4. Germline V lookup: CDR1 KGHSH, CDR2 LQKENI. CDR3 length: 13 amino acids. This clone was counted between two and nine times. No antigen is known for it. Whole-study findings and limits: Associated with cytomegalovirus, according to the listing, were approximately 160 TCR beta chains. TCR beta chain V- and J-gene trimming was linked, in a later analysis, to a missense variant in DCLRE1C.

In the PCR, 60 Vbeta and 13 Jbeta primers were used. Assay: immunoSEQ multiplex PCR; the TCRdb copy retains only in-frame clones and omits some. The sample includes tens of thousands of clones, 82% of them seen just once. This chain uses TRBV18 with TRBJ1-5, with 8 positions matching TRBD1. This clonotype was obtained from a woman under 30 in good health and CMV-seropositive. Sequencing was done on a sample of PBMCs. This chain's CDR3 is CASSLGQGQPQHF. The CDR3 DNA is TGTGCCAGCTCATTAGGACAGGGCCAGCCCCAGCATTTT.